Listed below are T cell receptor beta chains from one sample, sequenced in a study of molecular identifiers for immune sequencing clone quantification. TCRdb re-derived calls from the PCR reads in MiXCR, one entry per CDR3 protein. The top ten hold just over 0.75% of the sample, which has about 510,000 distinct CDR3 sequences, roughly 25% seen once. Sequenced input: naive CD8+ T cells from blood, with Jurkat cell RNA spiked in. Receptors originate from a human donor in good health. Some libraries in this study had Jurkat cell RNA spiked in. Each CDR3 is given with its conserved first and last residue. D genes are given only for firm matches. For some rows the clone size is stated as once, few or many, or as a class when expanded; others skip it.

J gene: TRBJ2-1
D gene: .
clone size: few
V gene: TRBV20-1
CDR3 protein: CSARDREVTSSYNEQFF
CDR3 DNA: TGCAGTGCTAGAGATAGAGAGGTGACAAGCTCCTACAATGAGCAGTTCTTC

J gene: TRBJ2-7
D gene: TRBD2
clone size: few
V gene: TRBV18
CDR3 protein: CASSPDSGGYEQYF
CDR3 DNA: TGTGCCAGCTCACCGGATAGCGGGGGTTACGAGCAGTACTTC

J gene: TRBJ2-3
D gene: TRBD1
clone size: few
V gene: TRBV7-2
CDR3 protein: CASSSREDRGLGPDTQYF
CDR3 DNA: TGTGCCAGCAGCTCACGCGAGGACAGGGGGCTAGGTCCAGATACGCAGTATTTT

J gene: TRBJ2-5
D gene: .
clone size: few
V gene: TRBV5-8
CDR3 protein: CASSRLVLQETQYF
CDR3 DNA: TGTGCCAGCAGCAGACTAGTACTCCAAGAGACCCAGTACTTC

J gene: TRBJ2-3
D gene: .
clone size: many
V gene: TRBV27
CDR3 protein: CASSFPGSLDTQYF
CDR3 DNA: TGTGCCAGCAGTTTCCCAGGGTCTCTGGATACGCAGTATTTT

J gene: TRBJ1-5
D gene: .
clone size: many
V gene: TRBV4-1
CDR3 protein: CASSEDSSNQPQHF
CDR3 DNA: TGCGCCAGCAGCGAGGACAGTAGCAATCAGCCCCAGCATTTT

J gene: TRBJ2-3
D gene: .
clone size: few
V gene: TRBV24-1
CDR3 protein: CATSDLVQGDTQYF
CDR3 DNA: TGTGCCACCAGTGATTTGGTCCAGGGAGATACGCAGTATTTT

J gene: TRBJ2-7
D gene: .
clone size: few
V gene: TRBV4-3
CDR3 protein: CASSPDQTRYEQYF
CDR3 DNA: TGCGCCAGCAGCCCGGACCAAACGAGGTACGAGCAGTACTTC

J gene: TRBJ2-7
D gene: TRBD2
clone size: few
V gene: TRBV20-1
CDR3 protein: CSARRSGGGPYEQYF
CDR3 DNA: TGCAGTGCTAGACGCAGCGGGGGGGGTCCCTACGAGCAGTACTTC

J gene: TRBJ2-3
D gene: .
clone size: .
V gene: TRBV6-2/TRBV6-3
CDR3 protein: CASNVRFSTDTQYF
CDR3 DNA: TGTGCCAGCAACGTGAGGTTTAGCACAGATACGCAGTATTTT

J gene: TRBJ1-5
D gene: .
clone size: many
V gene: TRBV19
CDR3 protein: CASNDGGNQPQHF
CDR3 DNA: TGTGCCAGTAATGATGGGGGCAATCAGCCCCAGCATTTT

J gene: TRBJ2-1
D gene: .
clone size: once
V gene: TRBV7-8
CDR3 protein: CASSLADRPLNNELFF
CDR3 DNA: TGTGCCAGCAGCTTAGCCGACAGACCCCTCAACAATGAGCTGTTCTTC

J gene: TRBJ2-7
D gene: .
clone size: few
V gene: TRBV6-5
CDR3 protein: CASSYEGNSYEQYF
CDR3 DNA: TGTGCCAGCAGTTACGAGGGGAATTCCTACGAGCAGTACTTC

J gene: TRBJ2-3
D gene: TRBD2
clone size: .
V gene: TRBV2
CDR3 protein: CASTGLASTDTQYF
CDR3 DNA: TGTGCCAGCACCGGACTAGCTAGCACAGATACGCAGTATTTT

J gene: TRBJ1-2
D gene: TRBD1
clone size: .
V gene: TRBV3-1
CDR3 protein: CASTYRGSGYTF
CDR3 DNA: TGTGCCAGCACTTACAGGGGATCGGGCTACACCTTC

J gene: TRBJ2-5
D gene: .
clone size: .
V gene: TRBV5-4
CDR3 protein: CASRGGDSGMETQYF
CDR3 DNA: TGTGCCAGCAGAGGTGGAGATTCGGGCATGGAGACCCAGTACTTC

J gene: TRBJ2-7
D gene: .
clone size: many
V gene: TRBV19
CDR3 protein: CASSIGGEQYF
CDR3 DNA: TGTGCCAGTAGTATTGGAGGTGAGCAGTACTTC

J gene: TRBJ2-3
D gene: .
clone size: .
V gene: TRBV7-9
CDR3 protein: CASRQGGAEQFSTDTQYF
CDR3 DNA: TGTGCCAGCAGACAAGGAGGGGCAGAACAGTTCAGCACAGATACGCAGTATTTT